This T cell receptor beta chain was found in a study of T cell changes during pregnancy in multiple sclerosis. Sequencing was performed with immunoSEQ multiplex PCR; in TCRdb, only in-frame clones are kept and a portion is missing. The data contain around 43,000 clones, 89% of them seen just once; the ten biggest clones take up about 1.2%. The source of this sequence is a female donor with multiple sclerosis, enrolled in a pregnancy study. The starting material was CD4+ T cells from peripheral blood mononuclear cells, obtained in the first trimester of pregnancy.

The CDR3 DNA is TGCGCCAGCAGCTTGACCCCCCGGACAGGTTCTTTCTCCTACGAGCAGTACTTC. This gives the protein CASSLTPRTGSFSYEQYF. The chain couples TRBV5-1 to TRBJ2-7; 7 positions match TRBD1. After removal of 1 base from V and 0 bases from J, the junction contained 13 bases not matched to a gene. Germline V gene sequence: CDR1 SGHRS, CDR2 YFSETQ. There are 18 residues in the CDR3.